This is a list of T cell receptor beta chains from one sample in a study of tumor-infiltrating lymphocytes in primary liver carcinoma. TCRdb called the multiplex PCR reads again in MiXCR, with one record for every CDR3 protein. The sample holds 35,000 to 50,000 distinct CDR3 sequences; more than 60% are singletons and the top ten take roughly two fifths. Source material: tumor-adjacent normal liver tissue. The source is a woman aged 30 to 39 with primary liver carcinoma and hepatitis B virus infection. Each CDR3 is given with its conserved first and last residue. The D gene is left open where the match is weak. Only some rows state a clone size, as once, few, many or a class for expanded clones.

j_call,clone_size,v_call,d_call,cdr3_nt,cdr3_aa
TRBJ1-5,.,TRBV12-3/TRBV12-4,.,TGTGACAGCAGAGACACGGGGATCGGGAGTCAGCCCCAGCATTTT,CDSRDTGIGSQPQHF
TRBJ2-2,.,TRBV30,.,TGTGCCTGGAGTGTACCTGGGCTGGACACCGGGGAGCTGTATTTT,CAWSVPGLDTGELYF
TRBJ1-2,once,TRBV20-1,.,TGCAGTGCGGCCGTTGTCGGGGGGGTAAACTATGGCTACACCTTC,CSAAVVGGVNYGYTF
TRBJ1-2,.,TRBV12-3/TRBV12-4,TRBD1,TGTGCCAGCAGTTTAGTGGACAGGGCTTATGTCTACACCTTC,CASSLVDRAYVYTF
TRBJ2-1,many,TRBV5-8,.,TGTGCCAGCAGCTCGGGACGTAGGATCTACAATGAGCAGTTCTTC,CASSSGRRIYNEQFF
TRBJ1-2,many,TRBV7-9,.,TGTGCCAGCACCCTACTGGGCGGGAGCGGGTACAATGGCTACACCTTC,CASTLLGGSGYNGYTF
TRBJ2-7,.,TRBV11-2,.,TGTGCCAACGGTATCACAGGAGGGGGCTCTTGGAGCTACGAGCAGTACTTC,CANGITGGGSWSYEQYF
TRBJ2-3,.,TRBV5-4,TRBD2,TGTGCCAGTAGCAACCCGAGACTAGCGGGAGTAATTGCAGATACGCAGTATTTT,CASSNPRLAGVIADTQYF
TRBJ2-1,.,TRBV4-3,.,TGCGCCAACAGCCAAGATGCGGGAAGCTCCTACAATGTGGAGTTCTTC,CANSQDAGSSYNVEFF
TRBJ2-7,.,TRBV7-9,TRBD2,TGTGCCAACGGCTCGGGAGGCCTTTCCTACGAGCAGTACTTC,CANGSGGLSYEQYF
TRBJ1-1,.,TRBV29-1,TRBD1,TGCAGCGTTGTTGATTCCGGGACAGGGGGACGGGGTACTGAAGCTTTCTTC,CSVVDSGTGGRGTEAFF
TRBJ2-7,few,TRBV11-3,.,TGTGCTAGCAGCGGGATAGGGACAGTCGTCTACGAGCAGTACTTC,CASSGIGTVVYEQYF
TRBJ1-5,many,TRBV6-1,TRBD1,TGTGCCAGCAGTGACCCCGACAGGGGTGGGCAGCCCCAGCATTTT,CASSDPDRGGQPQHF
TRBJ2-2,.,TRBV11-2,.,TGTACCAGCAGCTCGACACGTAGCGGTAGGTCCGGGGAGGTGTTTTTT,CTSSSTRSGRSGEVFF
TRBJ2-1,many,TRBV4-1,TRBD2,TGCGCCAGCAGCCAACCCGGGACTAGCGGTAATGAGCAGTTCTTC,CASSQPGTSGNEQFF
TRBJ2-1,many,TRBV11-2,.,TGTGCCAGCAGCTTTGACAGGGAGCAGTTCTTC,CASSFDREQFF
TRBJ1-4,few,TRBV20-1,TRBD1,TGCAGTGCTAGAGATCCAAAGACAGGGGGATTTGAAAAACTGTTTTTT,CSARDPKTGGFEKLFF
TRBJ1-6,.,TRBV16,.,TGTGCCAGCAGGCTAACCGGGACGGCTTATAATTCACCCCTCCACTTT,CASRLTGTAYNSPLHF
TRBJ1-1,.,TRBV10-3,.,TGTACCATCAGTACCGGAACAACCATGAACACTGAAGCTATCTTT,CTISTGTTMNTEAIF
TRBJ1-2,.,TRBV11-2,TRBD1,TGTGCCAACACCCAGGGGGGGGGGTGGAGGTTACACTTC,CANTQGGGWRLHF
TRBJ2-1,.,TRBV12-3/TRBV12-4,.,TGTGCCAGTCGGCATGGAGGAAGGGATAGCCTCAATGAGCAGTTCTTC,CASRHGGRDSLNEQFF
TRBJ2-2,once,TRBV6-1,.,TGTACCAGCACCGGTATACAGGGAACCGGCGGGGAGCTATTTTTT,CTSTGIQGTGGELFF
TRBJ2-1,medium-sized,TRBV29-1,TRBD2,TGCAGCGTTGAAGAGACGGGACTAGCGGCTCAGCAGTTCTTC,CSVEETGLAAQQFF
TRBJ2-1,.,TRBV5-4,.,TGTGTCAGCAGCCCAGAGGGGGGAGGCCTTTATGAGCAGTCCTTC,CVSSPEGGGLYEQSF